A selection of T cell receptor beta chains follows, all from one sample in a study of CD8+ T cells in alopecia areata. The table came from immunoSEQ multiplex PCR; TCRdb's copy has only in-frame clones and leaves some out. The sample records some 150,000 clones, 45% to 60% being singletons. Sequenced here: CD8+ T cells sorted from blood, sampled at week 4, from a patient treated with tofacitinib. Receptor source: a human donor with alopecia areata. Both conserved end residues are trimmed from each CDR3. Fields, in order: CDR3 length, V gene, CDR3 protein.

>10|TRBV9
ASSVVWYEQF
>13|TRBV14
ASSQDETGYYGYT
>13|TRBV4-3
ASSQGQGNQETQY
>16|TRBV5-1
ASRPTTGGAFGANVLT
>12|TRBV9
ASSLPEAPDTQY
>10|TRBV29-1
SIQVDSYEQY
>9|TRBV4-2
ASSEGDTQY
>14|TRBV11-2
ASSALTGVGANVLT
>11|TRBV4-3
TSSQDGGPEQF
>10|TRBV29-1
SFSHAVDEAF
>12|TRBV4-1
ASSQFTGIHGYT
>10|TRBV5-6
ASSLSHYEQY
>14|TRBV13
ASSPGPDPPTDTQY
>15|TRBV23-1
ASSWDRETSGANVLT
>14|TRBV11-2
ASPDLMGGRTYEQY
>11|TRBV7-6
ASSLARGETQY
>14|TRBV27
ASSSTPRGQTDTQY
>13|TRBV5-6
ASSDLGGGNTEAF